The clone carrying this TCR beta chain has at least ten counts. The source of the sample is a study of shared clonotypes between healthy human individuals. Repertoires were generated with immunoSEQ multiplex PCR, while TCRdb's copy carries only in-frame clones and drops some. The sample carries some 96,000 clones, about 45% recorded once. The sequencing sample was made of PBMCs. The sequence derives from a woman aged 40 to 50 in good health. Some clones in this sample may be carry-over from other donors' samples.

The CDR3 region is CASSIRGEDYNEQFF. The CDR3 nucleotides are TGTGCCAGTAGTATTAGGGGAGAAGATTACAATGAGCAGTTCTTC. The J gene is TRBJ2-1, the V gene TRBV19, with D possibly being TRBD1 or TRBD2 (5 bases each). This CDR3 is 15 amino acids long. V lost 3 bases, J lost 4 bases, and 13 bases lay in between. The germline V gene has CDR1 LNHDA and CDR2 SQIVND (reference sequence). Full variable domain (missing parts from reference TRBV19 and TRBJ2-1): DGGITQSPKYLFRKEGQNVTLSCEQNLNHDAMYWYRQDPGQGLRLIYYSQIVNDFQKGDIAEGYSVSREKKESFPLTVTSAQKNPTAFYLCASSIRGEDYNEQFFGPGTRLTVL.